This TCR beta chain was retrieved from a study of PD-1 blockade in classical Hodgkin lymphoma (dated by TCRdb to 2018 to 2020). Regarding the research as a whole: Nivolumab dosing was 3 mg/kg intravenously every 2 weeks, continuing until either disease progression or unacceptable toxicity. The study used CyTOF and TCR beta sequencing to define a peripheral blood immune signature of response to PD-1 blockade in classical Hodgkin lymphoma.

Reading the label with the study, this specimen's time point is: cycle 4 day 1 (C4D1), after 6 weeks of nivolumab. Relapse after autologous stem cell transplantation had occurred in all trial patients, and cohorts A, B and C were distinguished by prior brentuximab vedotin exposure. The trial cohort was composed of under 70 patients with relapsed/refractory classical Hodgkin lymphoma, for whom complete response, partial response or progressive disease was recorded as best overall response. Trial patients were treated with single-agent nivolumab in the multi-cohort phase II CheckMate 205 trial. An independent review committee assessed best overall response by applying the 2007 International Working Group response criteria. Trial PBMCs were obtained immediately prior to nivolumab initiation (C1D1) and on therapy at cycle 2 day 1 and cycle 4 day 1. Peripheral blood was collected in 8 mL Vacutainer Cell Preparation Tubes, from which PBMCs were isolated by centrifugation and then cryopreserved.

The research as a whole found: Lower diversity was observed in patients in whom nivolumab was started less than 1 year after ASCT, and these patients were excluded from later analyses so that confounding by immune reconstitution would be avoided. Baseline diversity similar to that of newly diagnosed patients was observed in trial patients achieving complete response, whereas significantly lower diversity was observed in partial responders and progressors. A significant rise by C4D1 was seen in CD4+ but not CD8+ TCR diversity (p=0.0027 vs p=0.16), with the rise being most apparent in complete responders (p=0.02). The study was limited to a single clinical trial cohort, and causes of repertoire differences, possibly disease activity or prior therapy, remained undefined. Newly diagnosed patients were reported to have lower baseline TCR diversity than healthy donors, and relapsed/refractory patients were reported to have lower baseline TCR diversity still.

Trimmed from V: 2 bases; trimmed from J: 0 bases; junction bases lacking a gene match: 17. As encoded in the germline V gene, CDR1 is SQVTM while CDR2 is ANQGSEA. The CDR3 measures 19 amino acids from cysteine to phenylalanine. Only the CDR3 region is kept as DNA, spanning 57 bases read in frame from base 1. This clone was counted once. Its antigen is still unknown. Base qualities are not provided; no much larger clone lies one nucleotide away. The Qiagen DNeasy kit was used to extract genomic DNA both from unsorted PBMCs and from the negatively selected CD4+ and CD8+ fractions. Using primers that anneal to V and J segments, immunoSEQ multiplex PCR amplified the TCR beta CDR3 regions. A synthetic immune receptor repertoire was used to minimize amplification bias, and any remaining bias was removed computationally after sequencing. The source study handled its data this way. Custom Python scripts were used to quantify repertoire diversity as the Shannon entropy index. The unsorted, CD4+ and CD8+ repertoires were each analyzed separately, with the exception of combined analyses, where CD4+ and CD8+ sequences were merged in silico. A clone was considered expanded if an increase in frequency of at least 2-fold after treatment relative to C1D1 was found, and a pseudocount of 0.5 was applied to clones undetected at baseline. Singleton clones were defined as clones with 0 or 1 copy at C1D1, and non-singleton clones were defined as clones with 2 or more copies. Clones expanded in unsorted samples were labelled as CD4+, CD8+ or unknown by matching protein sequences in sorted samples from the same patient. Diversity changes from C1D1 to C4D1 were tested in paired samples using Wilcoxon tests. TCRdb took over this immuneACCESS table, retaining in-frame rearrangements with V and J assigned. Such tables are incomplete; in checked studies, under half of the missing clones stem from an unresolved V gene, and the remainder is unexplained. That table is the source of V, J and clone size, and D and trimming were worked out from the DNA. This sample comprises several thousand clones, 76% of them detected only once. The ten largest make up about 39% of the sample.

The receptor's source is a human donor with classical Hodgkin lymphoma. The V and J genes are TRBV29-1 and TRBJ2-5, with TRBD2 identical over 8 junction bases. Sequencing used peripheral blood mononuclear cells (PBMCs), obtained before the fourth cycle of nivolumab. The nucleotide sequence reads TGCAGCGTTGAAAAGGGGACGGAAACTAGCGGACATCACCAAGAGACCCAGTACTTC. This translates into CSVEKGTETSGHHQETQYF.